This is a list of T cell receptor beta chains from one sample in a study of beta chain features in type 1 diabetes. Profiled with immunoSEQ multiplex PCR; TCRdb holds only in-frame clones, not every one. The table has 400,000 to 450,000 clones, approximately 15% seen once. The specimen was naive CD4+ T cells from blood. The receptors derive from a man aged 25 to 45 in good health. Both conserved end residues are part of each CDR3. The D gene is left open where the match is weak. The listing skips clone size in some rows; elsewhere it reads once, few, many or a size class.

d_gene: -
abundance: few
len: 12
v_gene: TRBV9
j_gene: TRBJ2-2
CDR3nt: TGTGCCAGCAGCGTAGGGCCCGGGGAGCTGTTTTTT
CDR3aa: CASSVGPGELFF

d_gene: -
abundance: -
len: 15
v_gene: TRBV7-9
j_gene: TRBJ1-1
CDR3nt: TGTGCCAGCAACCAACTGTACAGGCGGGACACTGAAGCTTTCTTT
CDR3aa: CASNQLYRRDTEAFF

d_gene: TRBD1
abundance: -
len: 15
v_gene: TRBV11-2
j_gene: TRBJ2-5
CDR3nt: TGTGCCAGCAGCCCAACGGGACAGGTTGGAGAGACCCAGTACTTC
CDR3aa: CASSPTGQVGETQYF

d_gene: TRBD1
abundance: few
len: 17
v_gene: TRBV9
j_gene: TRBJ2-5
CDR3nt: TGTGCCAGCAGCGTACCCAAAACAGGGGGCGCGGGAGAGACCCAGTACTTC
CDR3aa: CASSVPKTGGAGETQYF

d_gene: TRBD1
abundance: -
len: 14
v_gene: TRBV29-1
j_gene: TRBJ1-1
CDR3nt: TGCAGCGTTGAAGATACAGGGGCTGGCGCTGAAGCTTTCTTT
CDR3aa: CSVEDTGAGAEAFF

d_gene: -
abundance: -
len: 15
v_gene: TRBV9
j_gene: TRBJ2-5
CDR3nt: TGTGCCAGCAGCCCAACCTCTACTAAACAAGAGACCCAATACTTC
CDR3aa: CASSPTSTKQETQYF

d_gene: TRBD2
abundance: -
len: 20
v_gene: TRBV29-1
j_gene: TRBJ2-2
CDR3nt: TGCAGCGTTAACGTAATGACTAGCTCGAGGGAGAACCCGAACACCGGGGAGCTGTTTTTT
CDR3aa: CSVNVMTSSRENPNTGELFF

d_gene: -
abundance: -
len: 12
v_gene: TRBV7-2
j_gene: TRBJ1-3
CDR3nt: TGTGCCAGCAGCTTATCTGGAAACACCATATATTTT
CDR3aa: CASSLSGNTIYF

d_gene: TRBD2
abundance: few
len: 15
v_gene: TRBV4-3
j_gene: TRBJ2-5
CDR3nt: TGCGCCAGCAGCCAAATAGCGGGGGGACTACCTCGCCCCCACTTC
CDR3aa: CASSQIAGGLPRPHF

d_gene: -
abundance: -
len: 19
v_gene: TRBV13
j_gene: TRBJ1-4
CDR3nt: TGTGCCAGCAGCTTAGGCCTGGCGGGCCCCAGTAAATCCTCTCAAAAACTGTTTTTT
CDR3aa: CASSLGLAGPSKSSQKLFF

d_gene: -
abundance: -
len: 16
v_gene: TRBV5-1
j_gene: TRBJ2-4
CDR3nt: TGCGCCAGCAGCTTGGTCGGGGGACGAGCCAAAAACATTCAGTACTTC
CDR3aa: CASSLVGGRAKNIQYF

d_gene: -
abundance: -
len: 13
v_gene: TRBV4-3
j_gene: TRBJ1-2
CDR3nt: TGCGCCAGCAGCCAAGACCGGCAGGATGGCTACACCTTC
CDR3aa: CASSQDRQDGYTF

d_gene: TRBD1
abundance: -
len: 15
v_gene: TRBV28
j_gene: TRBJ2-1
CDR3nt: TGTGCCAGCAGTTCTTGGGACAGGGGGGGCAATGAGCAGTTCTTC
CDR3aa: CASSSWDRGGNEQFF

d_gene: -
abundance: few
len: 16
v_gene: TRBV5-4
j_gene: TRBJ2-5
CDR3nt: TGTGCCAGCAGCTTGGGTTGGGGCAGATCGGAAGAGACCCAGTACTTC
CDR3aa: CASSLGWGRSEETQYF

d_gene: -
abundance: few
len: 15
v_gene: TRBV30
j_gene: TRBJ2-1
CDR3nt: TGTGCCTGGAGTTCGCAGCTTCTCTCCTACAATGAGCAGTTCTTC
CDR3aa: CAWSSQLLSYNEQFF

d_gene: -
abundance: few
len: 16
v_gene: TRBV29-1
j_gene: TRBJ2-7
CDR3nt: TGCAGCGTTGGCGCCGGCGAAAGACGAGAGCGCTACGAGCAGTACTTC
CDR3aa: CSVGAGERRERYEQYF

d_gene: -
abundance: -
len: 14
v_gene: TRBV12-5
j_gene: TRBJ2-2
CDR3nt: TGTGCTAGTGGTTTGCAAGTGGATTTCGGGGAGCTGTTTTTT
CDR3aa: CASGLQVDFGELFF

d_gene: TRBD1
abundance: -
len: 14
v_gene: TRBV15
j_gene: TRBJ2-7
CDR3nt: TGTGCCACCAGCTCGTTCGACAGGGCCCACGAGCAGTACTTC
CDR3aa: CATSSFDRAHEQYF

d_gene: -
abundance: -
len: 12
v_gene: TRBV7-9
j_gene: TRBJ1-3
CDR3nt: TGTGCCAGCAGCTGGCCGCCTGACACCATATATTTT
CDR3aa: CASSWPPDTIYF

d_gene: TRBD2
abundance: few
len: 17
v_gene: TRBV4-3
j_gene: TRBJ2-4
CDR3nt: TGCGCCAGCAGCCAAGATGTAGCGGGGATAGCCAAAAACATTCAGTACTTC
CDR3aa: CASSQDVAGIAKNIQYF

d_gene: -
abundance: few
len: 16
v_gene: TRBV7-2
j_gene: TRBJ2-5
CDR3nt: TGTGCCAGCAGCTTTATTCGATCTGGTCTTGGAGAGACCCAGTACTTC
CDR3aa: CASSFIRSGLGETQYF

d_gene: -
abundance: -
len: 15
v_gene: TRBV29-1
j_gene: TRBJ2-1
CDR3nt: TGCAGCGTAAGTTGGGGCCTTAGCTCCTACAATGAGCAGTTCTTC
CDR3aa: CSVSWGLSSYNEQFF

d_gene: -
abundance: -
len: 13
v_gene: TRBV2
j_gene: TRBJ2-2
CDR3nt: TGTGCCTCCAAGTGGGTTAACACCGGGGAGCTGTTTTTT
CDR3aa: CASKWVNTGELFF

d_gene: TRBD1
abundance: -
len: 15
v_gene: TRBV10-3
j_gene: TRBJ2-7
CDR3nt: TGTGCCATCAGTGAGTCTCGACAGGGCCCCTACGAGCAGTACTTC
CDR3aa: CAISESRQGPYEQYF

d_gene: -
abundance: -
len: 9
v_gene: TRBV25-1
j_gene: TRBJ2-3
CDR3nt: TGTGCCAGCGGAGATACGCAGTATTTT
CDR3aa: CASGDTQYF

d_gene: -
abundance: few
len: 14
v_gene: TRBV7-6
j_gene: TRBJ2-3
CDR3nt: TGTGCCAGCAGCTTGGAGTTAGGAGCATATACGCAGTATTTT
CDR3aa: CASSLELGAYTQYF

d_gene: TRBD1
abundance: few
len: 14
v_gene: TRBV9
j_gene: TRBJ2-1
CDR3nt: TGTGCCAGCAGCTACGGACAGGCCTCCCATGAGCAGTTCTTC
CDR3aa: CASSYGQASHEQFF

d_gene: TRBD2
abundance: few
len: 18
v_gene: TRBV7-2
j_gene: TRBJ2-3
CDR3nt: TGTGCCAGCAGCTTAGATCCAGCCGCTAGCGGAGGGACAGATACGCAGTATTTT
CDR3aa: CASSLDPAASGGTDTQYF

d_gene: TRBD2
abundance: -
len: 15
v_gene: TRBV5-1
j_gene: TRBJ2-6
CDR3nt: TGCGCCAGCAGCCCACGGGAGGCTGGGGCCAACGTCCTGACTTTC
CDR3aa: CASSPREAGANVLTF

d_gene: TRBD2
abundance: once
len: 15
v_gene: TRBV14
j_gene: TRBJ2-1
CDR3nt: TGTGCCAGCAACCGACTAGCGGGAGATGACAATGAGCAGTTCTTC
CDR3aa: CASNRLAGDDNEQFF

d_gene: -
abundance: -
len: 13
v_gene: TRBV7-9
j_gene: TRBJ2-7
CDR3nt: TGTGCCAGCAGCTTAAAGGGGCGGTACGAGCAGTACTTC
CDR3aa: CASSLKGRYEQYF

d_gene: TRBD2
abundance: -
len: 16
v_gene: TRBV7-8
j_gene: TRBJ2-1
CDR3nt: TGTGCCAGCAGCTTAACACTCCGGACTAGTGGCAATGAGCAGTTCTTC
CDR3aa: CASSLTLRTSGNEQFF

d_gene: -
abundance: few
len: 16
v_gene: TRBV5-1
j_gene: TRBJ1-2
CDR3nt: TGCGCCAGCAGACAAAGACAAGGCCCTGGGGACTATGGCTACACCTTC
CDR3aa: CASRQRQGPGDYGYTF

d_gene: -
abundance: few
len: 14
v_gene: TRBV4-1
j_gene: TRBJ1-1
CDR3nt: TGCGCCAGCAACCGGGCCGAATGGAACACTGAAGCTTTCTTT
CDR3aa: CASNRAEWNTEAFF

d_gene: -
abundance: -
len: 15
v_gene: TRBV15
j_gene: TRBJ2-1
CDR3nt: TGTGCCACCAGCAGAGATATTCACTCCGCGGGTGAGCAGTTCTTC
CDR3aa: CATSRDIHSAGEQFF